Listed here are 14 T cell receptor beta chains from one sample, sequenced in a study of CD8+ T cells in alopecia areata. It was cDNA, reverse transcribed from extracted RNA, that served as the sequencing template. The repertoire was sequenced with immunoSEQ multiplex PCR; TCRdb's copy has only in-frame clones and lacks some. The sample consists of 95,000 to 120,000 clones, less than 70% of them appearing once. Specified treatment: oral pan-JAK inhibitor, 5-10 mg twice daily. The material was CD4+ T cells sorted from blood, obtained at week 24, from a patient treated with tofacitinib. The receptors originated from a human donor with alopecia areata.

J is TRBJ1-2 and V is TRBV7-2; D may be TRBD1 (6 bases). Germline-derived CDR1 and CDR2 are SGHTA and FQGNSA. This CDR3 is built from 13 residues. V lost 2 bases and J lost 6, with 10 bases in between. The CDR3, as DNA: TGTGCCAGCAGCTTAAGGGACAAGGATGGCTACACCTTC. This encodes CASSLRDKDGYTF.

The chain employs TRBV30 and TRBJ1-5; the D gene is possibly TRBD1 (6 bases). The length of the CDR3 is 13 residues. Germline CDR1 reads GTSNPN; CDR2 reads SVGIG (reference sequence). The ends were cut back, 3 bases at V and 5 bases at J, with 11 bases in the middle. In DNA form, the CDR3 reads TGTGCCTGGAGCCGCGGACAGTATCAGCCCCAGCATTTT. It codes for CAWSRGQYQPQHF.

The gene calls are TRBV5-4 and TRBJ2-1; the D gene could be TRBD1 or TRBD2 (5 bases each). The V end was cut by 5 bases, the J end by 6 bases, with 21 bases between. CDR3 length: 16 amino acids. Germline CDR1 reads SGHNT; CDR2 reads YYREEE (reference sequence). The CDR3 DNA reads TGTGCCAGCAGTGATCTTACGGGACGGGCCCTCAATGAGCAGTTCTTC. Amino acid sequence: CASSDLTGRALNEQFF.

As regards this clone: The same CDR3 also results from other DNA sequences found in this sample. The gene calls are TRBV30 and TRBJ2-3; D is uncertain. Trimming pared 0 bases from V and 5 bases from J, leaving 6 bases between. Germline CDR1 reads GTSNPN; CDR2 reads SVGIG (reference sequence). The CDR3 totals 12 residues. This CDR3 reads CAWSVSGDTQYF. As DNA, the CDR3 is TGTGCCTGGAGTGTCTCGGGAGATACGCAGTATTTT.

The CDR3 loop is CASSRRDQDTQYF. The CDR3 region has the DNA TGTGCCAGCAGCCGCAGGGACCAAGATACGCAGTATTTT. The V call is TRBV11-3, the J call TRBJ2-3, with D tentatively TRBD1 or TRBD2 (5 bases each). Deletions cut 5 bases from V and 5 bases from J, with 11 bases between. CDR3 length: 13 residues. Germline V gene data show CDR1 as SGHNT and CDR2 as YENEEA.

This clone was seen a handful of times. The rearrangement links TRBV30 to TRBJ1-2; perhaps TRBD1 as D (6 bases). V was shortened by 4 bases and J by 6 bases, with 12 bases between the two germline ends. CDR1 and CDR2 from the germline V gene are GTSNPN and SVGIG (reference sequence). This CDR3 is built from 12 residues. The CDR3 coding sequence is TGTGCCTGGACCCCGGGGGCCCATGGCTACACCTTC. As protein: CAWTPGAHGYTF. Complete variable domain (other parts from reference TRBV30 and TRBJ1-2): SQTIHQWPATLVQPVGSPLSLECTVEGTSNPNLYWYRQAAGRGLQLLFYSVGIGQISSEVPQNLSASRPQDRQFILSSKKLLLSDSGFYLCAWTPGAHGYTFGSGTRLTVV.

The V gene is TRBV29-1, the J gene TRBJ1-1, with TRBD1 matching over 7 bases. With V trimmed by 7 bases and J by 9 bases, 8 bases remained unmatched. The CDR3 spans 11 residues. Germline loops: CDR1 SQVTM, CDR2 ANQGSEA. The CDR3 sequence: CSGGQEGQAFF. The CDR3, as DNA: TGCAGCGGTGGACAGGAGGGTCAAGCTTTCTTT.

This sequence joins TRBV7-9 and TRBJ2-1; 8 nucleotides line up with TRBD2. V was pared by 5 bases and J by 13 bases, with 7 bases of the junction left unmatched. CDR3 length: 12 amino acids. Germline V gene lookup returns CDR1 SEHNR and CDR2 FQNEAQ (reference sequence). The CDR3 nucleotides read TGTGCCAGCAGCCAGTCCGGACTAGCCCAGTTCTTC. Residues: CASSQSGLAQFF.

V is TRBV29-1 and J is TRBJ2-1; D not certain. With 0 bases removed from V and 7 bases from J, the gap between germline ends came to 7 bases. The CDR3 extends over 12 amino acids. Germline V gene data show CDR1 as SQVTM and CDR2 as ANQGSEA. CDR3 nucleotides: TGCAGCGTTGAAGATGTGGAGAATGAGCAGTTCTTC. Protein sequence: CSVEDVENEQFF.

This clone has a single count. The rearrangement links TRBV7-9 to TRBJ2-5, with D perhaps TRBD2 (6 bases). CDR1 is SEHNR, CDR2 FQNEAQ, per germline (reference sequence). Trimming pared 0 bases from V and 5 bases from J, leaving 10 bases between. The CDR3 totals 14 residues. The CDR3 reads CASSLALASETQYF. The CDR3 region has the DNA TGTGCCAGCAGCTTAGCACTAGCATCGGAGACCCAGTACTTC.

The chain has TRBV4-1 and TRBJ2-5; 7 nucleotides align to TRBD1. Looked up from germline, CDR1 is MGHRA and CDR2 is YSYEKL. V lost 4 bases, J lost 5 bases, and 1 base stayed unmatched. The CDR3 has 12 residues. CDR3 nucleotides: TGCGCCAGCAGCCTCAGGGGGGAGACCCAGTACTTC. Amino acids: CASSLRGETQYF.

The chain carries TRBV29-1 and TRBJ2-3; possibly TRBD1 for D (6 bases). This CDR3 contains 13 residues. The germline gives CDR1 SQVTM, CDR2 ANQGSEA. The ends were cut back, 8 bases at V and 6 bases at J, with 18 bases in the middle. The CDR3, as DNA: TGCAGCATACGACAGGTCGCAGGGGATACGCAGTATTTT. Translation gives CSIRQVAGDTQYF.

This chain links TRBV9 with TRBJ1-6; D might be TRBD1 (5 bases). Trimming stripped 3 bases from V and 8 bases from J, with 15 bases between. In germline, CDR1 is SGDLS, CDR2 YYNGEE. This CDR3 contains 15 residues. This CDR3 is CASSAGRGGDSPLHF. CDR3 in DNA: TGTGCCAGCAGCGCAGGCCGGGGGGGTGATTCACCCCTCCACTTT.

This clone was recorded a few times. Written as DNA, the CDR3 is TGTGCCAGCAGCTTAGAAGGGGTACTAGCCAAAAACATTCAGTACTTC. As protein: CASSLEGVLAKNIQYF. The chain uses TRBV7-9 and TRBJ2-4; possible D gene TRBD1, 5 bases. Germline V gene lookup returns CDR1 SEHNR and CDR2 FQNEAQ (reference sequence). The CDR3 has 16 residues. V was shortened by 1 base and J by 0 bases, with 10 bases between the two germline ends.